These 8 T cell receptor beta chains originate from one sample sequenced in a study of monozygotic twins with inflammatory bowel disease. TCRdb reprocessed the 5' RACE reads, with one entry per CDR3 protein and no DNA. Its table records around 230,000 distinct CDR3 sequences. Sequencing was carried out using blood. The origin of the receptors is a human donor with ulcerative colitis or Crohn's disease, or a healthy co-twin of an affected twin (not recorded which).

The rearrangement links TRBV5-4 to TRBJ1-6. Looked up from germline, CDR1 is SGHNT and CDR2 is YYREEE (reference sequence). This CDR3 region has 13 residues. The CDR3 sequence is CASSLVENSPLHF. Drawing the rest from reference TRBV5-4 and TRBJ1-6, the complete variable domain is ETGVTQSPTHLIKTRGQQVTLRCSSQSGHNTVSWYQQALGQGPQFIFQYYREEENGRGNFPPRFSGLQFPNYSSELNVNALELDDSALYLCASSLVENSPLHFGNGTRLTVT.

V is TRBV18 and J is TRBJ2-1; the D call of TRBD2 rests on TCRdb alone, since no DNA is present to check it. Germline V gene lookup returns CDR1 KGHSH and CDR2 LQKENI. There are 17 residues in the CDR3. CDR3: CASSPPGLAGGSNEQFF.

The chain couples TRBV7-9 to TRBJ2-2; TCRdb names TRBD1, which stays unverified in the absence of DNA. Germline V gives CDR1 SEHNR, CDR2 FQNEAQ (reference sequence). CDR3 size: 16 residues. The CDR3 here is CASSRHAGWGTGELFF.

The CDR3 here is CASSSRSLPTYNEQFF. The chain combines TRBV19 with TRBJ2-1; without DNA, the TCRdb call of TRBD2 cannot be checked. Germline V gene sequence: CDR1 LNHDA, CDR2 SQIVND (reference sequence). There are 16 residues in the CDR3.

The V and J genes are TRBV3-1 and TRBJ2-2; TCRdb's D call, TRBD1, is unchecked because there is no DNA. The CDR3 covers 14 residues. The germline CDR1 and CDR2 sequences are LGHDT and YNNKEL (reference sequence). The CDR3 here is CASSLPGYTGELFF. The variable domain in full, with the rest retrieved from reference TRBV3-1 and TRBJ2-2, is DTAVSQTPKYLVTQMGNDKSIKCEQNLGHDTMYWYKQDSKKFLKIMFSYNNKELIINETVPNRFSPKSPDKAHLNLHINSLELGDSAVYFCASSLPGYTGELFFGEGSRLTVL.

The CDR3 region is CASNTGLAGGTDTQYF. J is TRBJ2-3 and V is TRBV6-5. This CDR3 is built from 16 residues. Germline V gene data show CDR1 as MNHEY and CDR2 as SVGAGI.

The chain combines TRBV29-1 with TRBJ2-2; lacking DNA, the TRBD2 call made by TCRdb goes unchecked. Germline V gene data show CDR1 as SQVTM and CDR2 as ANQGSEA. The CDR3 consists of 13 residues. The CDR3 loop is CSVERGYTGELFF.

This chain links TRBV20-1 with TRBJ2-4; TCRdb gives TRBD1 as the D gene, but with no DNA this cannot be confirmed. The CDR3 length is 15 residues. Germline CDR1 reads DFQATT; CDR2 reads SNEGSKA (reference sequence). CDR3 sequence reads: CSTLAGALAKNIQYF.